This T cell receptor (beta chain) was sequenced in a study of T cells expressing NK-cell markers. Study findings and constraints: What remained unclear was the HCMV specificity of expanded NKG2C+ T cell clones.

Note on this clonotype: Its target is unknown.

Germline V gives CDR1 SGHRS, CDR2 YFSETQ. This CDR3 region has 16 residues. For each CDR3 protein, TCRdb gives one entry from its re-call of the 5' RACE reads, without DNA. The ten most abundant clones cover around 5.2% of a sample with 350,000 to 450,000 distinct CDR3 sequences. This TCR came from a man aged 18-69 years in good health. The chain combines TRBV5-1 with TRBJ2-1; TCRdb proposes TRBD1, but this gene call is untestable without DNA. Input material: blood T cells: a sorted CD56 or NKG2C T cell subset, CD4+ or CD8+ T cells, or bulk PBMC T cells (not recorded which). CDR3 sequence reads: CASSLTGFGSYNEQFF.